This T cell receptor (beta chain) was captured in a study of radiotherapy plus CTLA-4 blockade in lung cancer. Study outcomes and limitations: Subsequent to radiotherapy plus ipilimumab, tumor-derived TCR clones underwent expansion in blood.

Of note for this clone: Its antigen is not known.

Libraries were prepared by immunoSEQ multiplex PCR; TCRdb keeps only in-frame clonotypes and omits some of them. The sample holds roughly 50,000 clones, approximately 78% seen once. Focal radiation plus CTLA-4 blockade with ipilimumab was given to patients with chemo-refractory metastatic non-small-cell lung cancer. V lost 6 bases and J lost 5; bases outside the gene matches: 6. The CDR3 runs 14 residues. Germline V gives CDR1 MNHEY, CDR2 SMNVEV (reference sequence). This sequence joins TRBV27 and TRBJ2-1; 8 positions match TRBD1. The sequenced sample was peripheral blood, obtained from a patient treated with radiotherapy plus ipilimumab. This receptor was taken from a human donor with non-small cell lung cancer who had stable disease on radiotherapy plus ipilimumab. The CDR3 sequence: CASSPDREDNEQFF. The CDR3 region has the DNA TGTGCCAGCAGCCCGGACAGGGAAGACAATGAGCAGTTCTTC.